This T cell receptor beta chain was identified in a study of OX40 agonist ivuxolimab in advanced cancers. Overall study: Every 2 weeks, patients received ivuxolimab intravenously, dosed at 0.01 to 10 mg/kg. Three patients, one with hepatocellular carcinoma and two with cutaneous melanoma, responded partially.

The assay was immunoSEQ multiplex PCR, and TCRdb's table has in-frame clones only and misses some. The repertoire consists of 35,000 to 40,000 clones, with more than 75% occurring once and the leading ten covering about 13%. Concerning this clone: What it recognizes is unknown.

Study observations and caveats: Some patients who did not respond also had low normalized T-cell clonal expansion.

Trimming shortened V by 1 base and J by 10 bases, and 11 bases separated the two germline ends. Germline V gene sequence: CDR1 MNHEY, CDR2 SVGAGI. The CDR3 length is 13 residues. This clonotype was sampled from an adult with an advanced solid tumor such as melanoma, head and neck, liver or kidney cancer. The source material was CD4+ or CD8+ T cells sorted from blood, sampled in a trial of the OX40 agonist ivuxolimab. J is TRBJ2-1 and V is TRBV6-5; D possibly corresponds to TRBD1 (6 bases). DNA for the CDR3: TGTGCCAGCAGTTACTTGGGGGCACGGGAGCAGTTCTTC. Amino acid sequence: CASSYLGAREQFF.